The 29 T cell receptor beta chains in this list originate from one sample, sequenced in a study of shared clonotypes between healthy human individuals (dated by TCRdb to about 2020). Library preparation used the immunoSEQ multiplex PCR assay. TCRdb mirrors the immuneACCESS table, restricted to in-frame sequences. Some clones are absent from its copies; in checked studies, under half trace to an unresolved V gene, and the reason for the others is unknown. This sample comprises about 1.5 million clones, around 97% of them detected only once. The ten largest make up roughly 1.2% of the sample. The sequenced sample consisted of naive CD4+ T cells sorted from blood. Explained via the paper, the cell subset or site label denotes: CD45RA+ positively selected. The receptors were gathered from a man aged 30-40 years in good health.

The chain couples TRBV5-4 to TRBJ2-1; 9 nucleotides agree with TRBD1. The CDR3 contains 15 residues. V shed 3 bases and J 5 bases; nucleotides not matched to a gene: 6. Germline V lookup: CDR1 SGHNT, CDR2 YYREEE (reference sequence). CDR3 amino acids: CASSSTGTGNNEQFF. In nucleotides, the CDR3 is TGTGCCAGCAGCTCAACCGGGACAGGGAACAATGAGCAGTTCTTC.

The chain couples TRBV11-3 to TRBJ2-1, with 10 bases matching TRBD1. V shed 2 bases and J 7 bases; nucleotides not matched to a gene: 11. The germline gives CDR1 SGHNT, CDR2 YENEEA. CDR3 length equals 17 residues. Here the CDR3 reads CASSLRHGTGAINEQFF. Here the CDR3 DNA reads TGTGCCAGCAGCTTAAGGCATGGGACAGGGGCAATTAATGAGCAGTTCTTC.

The chain couples TRBV6-5 to TRBJ2-5; a possible D gene is TRBD2 (6 bases). V lost 6 bases and J 3 bases, leaving 14 bases between the germline ends. The CDR3 contains 14 residues. In germline, CDR1 is MNHEY, CDR2 SVGAGI. DNA of the CDR3: TGTGCCAGCAGCAATCGGGACTGGAAAGAGACCCAGTACTTC. This translates into CASSNRDWKETQYF.

The chain couples TRBV30 to TRBJ2-1, with TRBD2 matching 9 bases. Germline V gives CDR1 GTSNPN, CDR2 SVGIG (reference sequence). There are 15 residues in the CDR3. With 0 bases clipped from V and 4 bases from J, the junction kept 4 bases outside the gene matches. CDR3 DNA sequence: TGTGCCTGGAGTGTACCGAGCGGGAGGTACAATGAGCAGTTCTTC. The encoded protein is CAWSVPSGRYNEQFF.

In this sample, this clone turned up once. The V gene is TRBV5-4, the J gene TRBJ1-2, with D unresolved. Germline values: CDR1 SGHNT, CDR2 YYREEE (reference sequence). The CDR3 totals 14 residues. V lost 1 base and J 4 bases, leaving 11 bases between the germline ends. The CDR3 sequence: CASSLRAVGYGYTF. The DNA of the CDR3 is TGTGCCAGCAGCTTGCGGGCGGTAGGCTATGGCTACACCTTC. The complete variable domain, with remaining parts taken from reference TRBV5-4 and TRBJ1-2, reads ETGVTQSPTHLIKTRGQQVTLRCSSQSGHNTVSWYQQALGQGPQFIFQYYREEENGRGNFPPRFSGLQFPNYSSELNVNALELDDSALYLCASSLRAVGYGYTFGSGTRLTVV.

The chain joins TRBV5-6 to TRBJ2-2; 11 nucleotides align to TRBD1. The CDR3 is made up of 14 amino acids. From germline, CDR1 is SGHDT and CDR2 YYEEEE. Trimming took 7 bases from V and 2 from J; bases not matched to a gene: 1. CDR3 loop: CASRTGGNTGELFF. The CDR3 region has the DNA TGTGCCAGCCGGACAGGGGGCAACACCGGGGAGCTGTTTTTT.

The V gene is TRBV5-1, the J gene TRBJ1-3, with TRBD1 as a possible D gene (6 bases). The CDR3 covers 16 residues. The V gene's germline CDR1 is SGHRS and CDR2 YFSETQ. The ends were cut back, 0 bases at V and 3 bases at J, with 13 bases in the middle. The CDR3 coding sequence is TGCGCCAGCAGCTTGGCAGGGGCCAATCGTGGAAACACCATATATTTT. Its protein product is CASSLAGANRGNTIYF.

The V and J genes are TRBV7-9 and TRBJ1-3; D gene ambiguous. This CDR3 has 14 amino acids. From germline, CDR1 is SEHNR and CDR2 FQNEAQ (reference sequence). V lost 8 bases and J lost 0, with 11 bases in between. The CDR3 region is CASLRKTSGNTIYF. The CDR3 DNA is TGTGCCAGCTTACGCAAAACCTCTGGAAACACCATATATTTT. The full variable domain, with the rest looked up from reference TRBV7-9 and TRBJ1-3, is DTGVSQNPRHKITKRGQNVTFRCDPISEHNRLYWYRQTLGQGPEFLTYFQNEAQLEKSRLLSDRFSAERPKGSFSTLEIQRTEQGDSAMYLCASLRKTSGNTIYFGEGSWLTVV.

The V call is TRBV5-1, the J call TRBJ1-1, with unresolved D. Trimming left V 5 bases short and J 0 bases short, with 11 bases between. Germline V gene sequence: CDR1 SGHRS, CDR2 YFSETQ. The CDR3 contains 14 residues. The CDR3 DNA sequence: TGCGCCAGCAGGGCAGAAAGCTTGAACACTGAAGCTTTCTTT. This gives the protein CASRAESLNTEAFF.

On this clone itself: The same CDR3 arises from other DNA sequences in this sample as well. This chain joins TRBV19 and TRBJ2-7; D unclear. The germline V gene encodes CDR1 LNHDA and CDR2 SQIVND (reference sequence). CDR3 length: 12 residues. Deletions cut 4 bases from V and 0 bases from J, with 4 bases between. The CDR3 spells CASSTSSYEQYF. As DNA, the CDR3 is TGTGCCAGTAGTACCTCCTCCTACGAGCAGTACTTC.

The J gene is TRBJ2-3, the V gene TRBV18; 13 nucleotides align to TRBD2. The CDR3 length is 19 residues. Germline V gene data show CDR1 as KGHSH and CDR2 as LQKENI. With 4 bases clipped from V and 4 bases from J, the junction kept 14 bases outside the gene matches. CDR3 sequence reads: CASSLLTSGRAGSADTQYF. The CDR3 DNA follows: TGTGCCAGCTCACTCCTTACTAGCGGGAGGGCCGGATCGGCAGATACGCAGTATTTT.

The chain has TRBV2 and TRBJ2-2; D might be TRBD1 or TRBD2, each matching 5 bases. The V end was cut by 3 bases, the J end by 2 bases, with 16 bases between. Per the germline V gene, CDR1 is SNHLY and CDR2 is FYNNEI. The CDR3 totals 17 residues. DNA of the CDR3: TGTGCCAGCAGTGATTTGGATTGGAGGACAAACACCGGGGAGCTGTTTTTT. Its protein is CASSDLDWRTNTGELFF.

This rearrangement joins TRBV28 to TRBJ2-2; 12 bases are shared with TRBD2. Per the germline V gene, CDR1 is MDHEN and CDR2 is SYDVKM. The CDR3 is made up of 17 amino acids. J was trimmed by 6 bases and V by 2 bases; bases with no gene match: 7. The CDR3 DNA reads TGTGCCAGCAGTTTAAGATCTCTAGCGGGAGGGCCCGGGGAGCTGTTTTTT. Protein: CASSLRSLAGGPGELFF.

The rearrangement joins TRBV28 to TRBJ1-4, with no clear D. The germline gives CDR1 MDHEN, CDR2 SYDVKM. The CDR3 sequence is 13 residues long. V lost 8 bases and J 3 bases, leaving 10 bases between the germline ends. CDR3 amino acids: CASRRAPNEKLFF. The CDR3 DNA sequence: TGTGCCAGCCGTAGGGCGCCTAATGAAAAACTGTTTTTT.

On this clone: Other DNA sequences in this specimen translate into the identical CDR3. The chain is built from TRBV2 and TRBJ1-2, with D maybe TRBD1 (5 bases). Germline-derived CDR1 and CDR2 are SNHLY and FYNNEI. The V end was cut by 4 bases, the J end by 2 bases, with 8 bases between. The CDR3 is 13 amino acids. This chain's CDR3 is CASSVDSNYGYTF. CDR3 DNA sequence: TGTGCCAGCAGTGTAGACAGCAACTATGGCTACACCTTC.

The J gene is TRBJ2-5, the V gene TRBV6-6; D not certain. CDR3 length: 15 amino acids. Per the germline V gene, CDR1 is MNHNY and CDR2 is SVGAGI (reference sequence). V gave up 3 bases and J gave up 2 bases, with 13 bases separating them. The CDR3: CASSYKGTRQETQYF. The CDR3, as DNA: TGTGCCAGCAGTTATAAGGGAACGCGACAAGAGACCCAGTACTTC.

The J gene is TRBJ2-3, the V gene TRBV5-5; D not resolved. This CDR3 region has 18 residues. CDR1 is SGHKS and CDR2 is YYEKEE in the germline V gene (reference sequence). V dropped 5 bases and J dropped 0 bases, with 22 bases sitting between them. DNA for the CDR3: TGTGCCAGCAGGCTGGTTCGAGGCGCCTCCGTTAGCACAGATACGCAGTATTTT. Its translation is CASRLVRGASVSTDTQYF.

The chain has TRBV4-1 and TRBJ2-1; D call uncertain. The CDR3 has 14 residues. V was clipped by 1 base and J by 8 bases, with 12 bases between them. Germline assignment: CDR1 MGHRA and CDR2 YSYEKL. The CDR3, as DNA: TGCGCCAGCAGCCAAGGACCTCTTAGGGATGAGCAGTTCTTC. The encoded protein is CASSQGPLRDEQFF.

The V gene is TRBV9, the J gene TRBJ2-2; D assignment may be TRBD1 or TRBD2 (5 bases each). The V and J ends lost 0 bases and 4 bases respectively, with 13 bases between them. Germline lookup yields CDR1 SGDLS and CDR2 YYNGEE. The CDR3 is 16 amino acids. The CDR3 bases are TGTGCCAGCAGCGTAGAAATTGGGGGTATCACCGGGGAGCTGTTTTTT. Protein: CASSVEIGGITGELFF. Filled out from reference TRBV9 and TRBJ2-2, the complete variable domain reads DSGVTQTPKHLITATGQRVTLRCSPRSGDLSVYWYQQSLDQGLQFLIQYYNGEERAKGNILERFSAQQFPDLHSELNLSSLELGDSALYFCASSVEIGGITGELFFGEGSRLTVL.

V usage is TRBV11-1 and J usage is TRBJ2-3; D is unresolved. Trimming took off 3 bases at V and 0 bases at J, with 13 bases between the two ends. The CDR3 is 16 amino acids. Germline V lookup: CDR1 SGHAT, CDR2 FQDESV (reference sequence). In DNA, the CDR3 is TGTGCCAGCAGCTTTAAACGGCCGACTAGCACAGATACGCAGTATTTT. Amino acids: CASSFKRPTSTDTQYF.

The rearrangement joins TRBV21-1 to TRBJ2-1; TRBD2, as called in the table, went unchecked against the DNA. TRBV21-1 is deemed a pseudogene. The CDR3 has 22 amino acids. The CDR3 loop is CASSQDRGTLRTGTSGTDEQFF. The CDR3 nucleotides read TGTGCCAGCAGCCAGGACAGGGGGACACTTAGAACCGGGACTAGCGGGACCGATGAGCAGTTCTTC.

This chain joins TRBV4-3 and TRBJ2-3, with no clear D. The CDR3 consists of 13 residues. Per the germline V gene, CDR1 is LGHNA and CDR2 is YSLEER. Between the trimmed V and J ends, which lost 0 bases and 6 bases, there was a span of 7 bases. The DNA of the CDR3 is TGCGCCAGCAGCCAAGATCGCCCTGATACGCAGTATTTT. This encodes CASSQDRPDTQYF.

In this sample, this clone turned up once. J is TRBJ2-1 and V is TRBV2, with 7 bases lining up with TRBD2. V trimming: 8 bases; J trimming: 5 bases; junction bases outside the gene matches: 9. Germline assignment: CDR1 SNHLY and CDR2 FYNNEI. The CDR3 is 14 residues long. The DNA of the CDR3 is TGTGCCAGCGGGGGGGTGGTAAGGAACAATGAGCAGTTCTTC. This codes for CASGGVVRNNEQFF.

The rearrangement links TRBV18 to TRBJ1-4, with 7 bases fitting TRBD1. The CDR3 covers 15 residues. Germline V gives CDR1 KGHSH, CDR2 LQKENI. The trim removed 1 base at V and 11 bases at J, leaving 10 bases unmatched. CDR3 nucleotides: TGTGCCAGCTCACCACTAGACTCAGTGGACAGGAAACTGTTTTTT. It specifies CASSPLDSVDRKLFF.

The chain carries TRBV4-3 and TRBJ2-1, with 8 bases lining up with TRBD2. V trimming: 0 bases; J trimming: 1 base; junction bases outside the gene matches: 5. The CDR3 is 17 residues long. Germline V gives CDR1 LGHNA, CDR2 YSLEER. The CDR3: CASSQDLRGASYNEQFF. DNA of the CDR3: TGCGCCAGCAGCCAAGATCTGCGGGGGGCATCCTACAATGAGCAGTTCTTC.

This chain connects TRBV7-3 to TRBJ2-6; a possible D gene is TRBD2 (6 bases). V was trimmed by 5 bases and J by 1 base, leaving 12 bases between them. The germline gives CDR1 SGHTA, CDR2 FQGTGA. The CDR3 has 16 amino acids. The CDR3 nucleotides are TGTGCCAGCAGCCCCATTGCGGGGTCTGGGGCCAACGTCCTGACTTTC. This gives the protein CASSPIAGSGANVLTF.

This chain joins TRBV11-2 and TRBJ1-2; D might be TRBD1 (6 bases). Trimming cost V 11 bases and J 4 bases, with 20 bases left between them. The CDR3 is made up of 14 amino acids. CDR1 and CDR2 (germline): SGHAT, FQNNGV. The CDR3 loop reads CADGRAGARYGYTF. CDR3 sequence (DNA): TGTGCCGACGGGAGGGCAGGGGCACGCTATGGCTACACCTTC. Variable domain in full (rest from reference TRBV11-2 and TRBJ1-2): EAGVAQSPRYKIIEKRQSVAFWCNPISGHATLYWYQQILGQGPKLLIQFQNNGVVDDSQLPKDRFSAERLKGVDSTLKIQPAKLEDSAVYLCADGRAGARYGYTFGSGTRLTVV.

The chain links TRBV25-1 to TRBJ2-5, with 9 bases identical to TRBD1. This CDR3 region has 15 residues. CDR1 is MGHDK and CDR2 is SYGVNS in the germline V gene. The V segment lost 5 bases and the J segment 0 bases; nucleotides outside the gene matches: 4. CDR3 nucleotides: TGTGCCAGCAGTACCGGGACAGGGTACCAAGAGACCCAGTACTTC. It specifies CASSTGTGYQETQYF.

The chain employs TRBV28 and TRBJ1-5, with a tentative D call TRBD1 (6 bases). The germline V and J ends were trimmed by 10 bases and 7 bases, with 17 bases remaining between them. There are 13 residues in the CDR3. Germline CDR1 reads MDHEN; CDR2 reads SYDVKM. The CDR3 coding sequence is TGTGCCACCCAATACAGGGATGGGCAGCCCCAGCATTTT. Its translation: CATQYRDGQPQHF.